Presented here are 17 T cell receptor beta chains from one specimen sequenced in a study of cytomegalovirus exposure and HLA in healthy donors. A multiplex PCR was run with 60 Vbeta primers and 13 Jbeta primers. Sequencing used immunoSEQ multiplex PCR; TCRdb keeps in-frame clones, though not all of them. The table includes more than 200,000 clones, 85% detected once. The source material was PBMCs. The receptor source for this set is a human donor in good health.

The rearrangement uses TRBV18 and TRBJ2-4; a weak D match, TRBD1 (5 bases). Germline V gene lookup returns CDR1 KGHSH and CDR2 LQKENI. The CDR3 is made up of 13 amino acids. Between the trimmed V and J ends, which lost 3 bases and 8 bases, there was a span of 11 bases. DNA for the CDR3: TGTGCCAGCTCACCGGACAAGGAGTACATTCAGTACTTC. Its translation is CASSPDKEYIQYF.

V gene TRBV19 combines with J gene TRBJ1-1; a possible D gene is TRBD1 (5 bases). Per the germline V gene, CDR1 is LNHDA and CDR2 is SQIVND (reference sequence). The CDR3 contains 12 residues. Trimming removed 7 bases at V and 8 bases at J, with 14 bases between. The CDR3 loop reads CASTVGHLEAFF. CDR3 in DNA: TGTGCCAGTACCGTGGGGCATCTGGAAGCTTTCTTT. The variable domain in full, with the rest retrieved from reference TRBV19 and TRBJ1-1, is DGGITQSPKYLFRKEGQNVTLSCEQNLNHDAMYWYRQDPGQGLRLIYYSQIVNDFQKGDIAEGYSVSREKKESFPLTVTSAQKNPTAFYLCASTVGHLEAFFGQGTRLTVV.

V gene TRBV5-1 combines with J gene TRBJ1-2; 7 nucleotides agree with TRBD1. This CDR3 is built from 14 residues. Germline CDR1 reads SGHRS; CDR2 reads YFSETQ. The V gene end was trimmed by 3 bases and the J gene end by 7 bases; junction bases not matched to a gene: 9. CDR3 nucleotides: TGCGCCAGCAGCTATTTGGGGACAGTAAGTGGCTACACCTTC. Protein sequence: CASSYLGTVSGYTF.

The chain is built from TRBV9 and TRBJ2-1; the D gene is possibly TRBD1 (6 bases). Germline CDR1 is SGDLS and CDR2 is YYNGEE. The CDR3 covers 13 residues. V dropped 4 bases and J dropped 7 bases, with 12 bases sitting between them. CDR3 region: CASSSLGGNEQFF. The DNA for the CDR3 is TGTGCCAGCAGCTCCCTAGGGGGAAATGAGCAGTTCTTC.

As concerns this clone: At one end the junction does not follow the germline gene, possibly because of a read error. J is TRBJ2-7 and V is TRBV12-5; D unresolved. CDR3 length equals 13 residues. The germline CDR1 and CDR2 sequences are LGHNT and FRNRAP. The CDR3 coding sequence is TGTGCTAGTGGTCCATATCTAGAATACGAGCGGTACTTC. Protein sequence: CASGPYLEYERYF. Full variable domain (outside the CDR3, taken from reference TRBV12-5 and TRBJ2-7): DARVTQTPRHKVTEMGQEVTMRCQPILGHNTVFWYRQTMMQGLELLAYFRNRAPLDDSGMPKDRFSAEMPDATLATLKIQPSEPRDSAVYFCASGPYLEYERYFGPGTRLTVT.

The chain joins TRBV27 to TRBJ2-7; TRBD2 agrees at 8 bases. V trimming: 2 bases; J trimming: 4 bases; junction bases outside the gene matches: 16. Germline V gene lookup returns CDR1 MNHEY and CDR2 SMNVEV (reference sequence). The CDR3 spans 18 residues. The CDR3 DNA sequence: TGTGCCAGCAGTTTACGGGGGCCGGGACTAGTTCTTGTTTACGAGCAGTACTTC. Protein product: CASSLRGPGLVLVYEQYF.

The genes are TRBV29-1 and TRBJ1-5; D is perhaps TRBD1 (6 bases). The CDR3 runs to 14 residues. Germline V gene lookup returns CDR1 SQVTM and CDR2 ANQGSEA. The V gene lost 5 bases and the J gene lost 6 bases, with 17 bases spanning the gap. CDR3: CSVRLQGYAQPQHF. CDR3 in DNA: TGCAGCGTTAGGTTGCAGGGGTACGCTCAGCCCCAGCATTTT.

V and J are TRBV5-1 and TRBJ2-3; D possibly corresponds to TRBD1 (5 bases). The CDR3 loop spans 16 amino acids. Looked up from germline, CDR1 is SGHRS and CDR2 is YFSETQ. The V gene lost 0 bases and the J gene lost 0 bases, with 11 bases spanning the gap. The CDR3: CASSLGVGASTDTQYF. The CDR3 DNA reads TGCGCCAGCAGCTTGGGGGTAGGGGCTAGCACAGATACGCAGTATTTT.

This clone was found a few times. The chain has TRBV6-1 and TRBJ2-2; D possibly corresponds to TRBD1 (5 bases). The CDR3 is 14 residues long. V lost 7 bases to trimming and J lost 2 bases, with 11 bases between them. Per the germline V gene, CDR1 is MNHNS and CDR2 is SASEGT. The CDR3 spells CASNFDRNTGELFF. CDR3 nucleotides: TGTGCCAGCAACTTCGACAGAAACACCGGGGAGCTGTTTTTT.

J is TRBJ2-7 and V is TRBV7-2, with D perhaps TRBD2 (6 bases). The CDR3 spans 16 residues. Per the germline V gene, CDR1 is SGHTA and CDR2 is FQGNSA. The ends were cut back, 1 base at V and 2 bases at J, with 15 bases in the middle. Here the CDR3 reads CASSLGGGGTPYEQYF. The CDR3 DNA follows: TGTGCCAGCAGCTTAGGGGGTGGCGGGACGCCCTACGAGCAGTACTTC.

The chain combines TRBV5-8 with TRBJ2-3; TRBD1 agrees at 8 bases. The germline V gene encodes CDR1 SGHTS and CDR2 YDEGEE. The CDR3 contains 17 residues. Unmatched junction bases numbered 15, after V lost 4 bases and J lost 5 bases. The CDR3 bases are TGTGCCAGCAGCACCATTACGGACAGGGATGGGGGAGATACGCAGTATTTT. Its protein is CASSTITDRDGGDTQYF.

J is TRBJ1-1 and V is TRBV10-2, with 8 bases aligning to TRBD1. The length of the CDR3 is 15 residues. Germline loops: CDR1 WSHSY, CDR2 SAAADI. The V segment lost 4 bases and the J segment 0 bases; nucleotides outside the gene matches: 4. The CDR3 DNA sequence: TGCGCCAGCAGTGGCCAGGGACAGGTGAACACTGAAGCTTTCTTT. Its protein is CASSGQGQVNTEAFF.

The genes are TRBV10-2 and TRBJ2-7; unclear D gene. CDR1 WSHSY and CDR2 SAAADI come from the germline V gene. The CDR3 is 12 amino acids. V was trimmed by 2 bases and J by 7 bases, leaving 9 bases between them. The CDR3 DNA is TGCGCCAGCAGTGAGAAGAGAGGTGAGCAGTACTTC. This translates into CASSEKRGEQYF.

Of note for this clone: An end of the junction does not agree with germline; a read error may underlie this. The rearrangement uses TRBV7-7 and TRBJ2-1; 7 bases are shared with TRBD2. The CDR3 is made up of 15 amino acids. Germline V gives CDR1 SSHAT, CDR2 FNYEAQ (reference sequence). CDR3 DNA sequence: TGTGCTAGCAGCTTAGGGCTAGCGGTCTACAATGAGCAGTTCTTC. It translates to CASSLGLAVYNEQFF.

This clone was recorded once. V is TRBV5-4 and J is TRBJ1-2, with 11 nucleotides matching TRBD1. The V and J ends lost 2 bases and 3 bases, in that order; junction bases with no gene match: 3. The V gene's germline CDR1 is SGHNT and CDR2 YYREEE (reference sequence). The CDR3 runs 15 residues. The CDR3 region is CASSFGTGGYYGYTF. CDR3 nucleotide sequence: TGTGCCAGCAGCTTCGGGACAGGGGGTTACTATGGCTACACCTTC.

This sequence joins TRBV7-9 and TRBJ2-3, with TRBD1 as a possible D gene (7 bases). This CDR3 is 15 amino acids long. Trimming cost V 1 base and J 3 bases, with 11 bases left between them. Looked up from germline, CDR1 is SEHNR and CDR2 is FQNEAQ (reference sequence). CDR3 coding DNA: TGTGCCAGCAGCTTAGAGGAGGGGGCAACAGATACGCAGTATTTT. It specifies CASSLEEGATDTQYF.

CDR3 sequence: CASSGDRFPYEQYF. DNA for the CDR3: TGTGCCAGCAGTGGCGACAGGTTTCCCTACGAGCAGTACTTC. This rearrangement joins TRBV27 to TRBJ2-7, with D maybe TRBD1 (6 bases). Looked up from germline, CDR1 is MNHEY and CDR2 is SMNVEV (reference sequence). The V end lost 5 bases, the J end lost 2 bases, and 13 bases lay between the germline ends. The CDR3 is made up of 14 amino acids.